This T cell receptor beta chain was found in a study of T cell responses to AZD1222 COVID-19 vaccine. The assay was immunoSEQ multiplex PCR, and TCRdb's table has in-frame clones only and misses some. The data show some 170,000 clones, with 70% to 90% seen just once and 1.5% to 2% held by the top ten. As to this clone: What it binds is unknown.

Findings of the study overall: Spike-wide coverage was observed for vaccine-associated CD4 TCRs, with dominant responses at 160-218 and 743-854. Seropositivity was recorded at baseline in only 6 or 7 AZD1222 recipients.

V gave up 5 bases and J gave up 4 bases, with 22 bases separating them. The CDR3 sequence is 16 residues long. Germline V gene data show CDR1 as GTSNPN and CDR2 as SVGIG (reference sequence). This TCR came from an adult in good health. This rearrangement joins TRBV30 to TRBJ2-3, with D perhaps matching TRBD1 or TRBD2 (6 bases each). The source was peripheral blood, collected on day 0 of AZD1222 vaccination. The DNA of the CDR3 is TGTGCCTGGGAAGGGGGGAGGCAGGGGTCCTCAGATACGCAGTATTTT. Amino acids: CAWEGGRQGSSDTQYF. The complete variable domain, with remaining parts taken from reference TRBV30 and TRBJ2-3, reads SQTIHQWPATLVQPVGSPLSLECTVEGTSNPNLYWYRQAAGRGLQLLFYSVGIGQISSEVPQNLSASRPQDRQFILSSKKLLLSDSGFYLCAWEGGRQGSSDTQYFGPGTRLTVL.